This T cell receptor beta chain was captured by sequencing in a study of response to subunit inactivated influenza vaccine. Looked up from germline, CDR1 is GTSNPN and CDR2 is SVGIG (reference sequence). V was clipped by 5 bases and J by 3 bases, with 11 bases between them. The CDR3 extends over 12 amino acids. MiXCR, run by TCRdb on the RT-PCR reads, gives a single entry per CDR3 protein. Of about 620,000 distinct CDR3 sequences detected, about 11% appear once; the ten largest clones hold approximately 10%. This clonotype was recorded at least ten times. Separately, the same data were catalogued under a study of T cells expressing NK-cell markers. That paper states: TCR beta cDNA was generated via 5'RACE template switching incorporating UMIs. Sorted CD3+CD56-NKG2C+, CD3+CD56+NKG2C+ and CD3+CD56+NKG2C- T cells supplied the TCR beta repertoires. In several experiments, sorting was restricted to alpha-beta TCR T cells by an anti-gamma-delta TCR antibody. A few donors showed these clonotypes also leading the CD3+CD56-NKG2C+ fraction. Nothing established the HCMV specificity of expanded NKG2C+ T cell clones.

V gene TRBV30 combines with J gene TRBJ2-7; a weak D match, TRBD1 (5 bases). This TCR derives from a man between 50 and 59 years old who received an inactivated influenza vaccine. The source was PBMCs from blood, collected on the day of vaccination. CDR3 nucleotide sequence: TGTGCCTGGGCCTTACAGGACTACGAGCAGTACTTC. This codes for CAWALQDYEQYF. The full variable domain, its missing parts supplied by reference TRBV30 and TRBJ2-7, is SQTIHQWPATLVQPVGSPLSLECTVEGTSNPNLYWYRQAAGRGLQLLFYSVGIGQISSEVPQNLSASRPQDRQFILSSKKLLLSDSGFYLCAWALQDYEQYFGPGTRLTVT.